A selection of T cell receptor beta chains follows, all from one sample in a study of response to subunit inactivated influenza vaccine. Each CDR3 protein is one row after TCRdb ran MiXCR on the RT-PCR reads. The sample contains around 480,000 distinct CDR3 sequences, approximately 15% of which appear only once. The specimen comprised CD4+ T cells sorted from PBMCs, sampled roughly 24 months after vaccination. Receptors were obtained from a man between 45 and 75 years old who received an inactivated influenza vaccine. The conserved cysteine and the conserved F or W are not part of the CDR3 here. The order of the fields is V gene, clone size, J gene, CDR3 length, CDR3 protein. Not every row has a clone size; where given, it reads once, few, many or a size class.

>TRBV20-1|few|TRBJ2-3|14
SARSTSGGRTDTQY
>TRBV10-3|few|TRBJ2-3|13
AISGKAKSTDTQY
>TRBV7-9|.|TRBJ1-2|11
ASTAGGASDYT
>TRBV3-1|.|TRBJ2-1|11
ASSQGNYNKQF
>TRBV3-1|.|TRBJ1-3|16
ASSQGGGGYGSGNTIY
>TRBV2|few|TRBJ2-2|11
ASQRGGPGELF
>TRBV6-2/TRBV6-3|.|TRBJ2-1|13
ASRQTGSSYNEQF
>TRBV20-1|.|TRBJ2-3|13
SASDGRIGTDTQY
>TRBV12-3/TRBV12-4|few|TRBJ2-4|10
ASSLSRNIQY
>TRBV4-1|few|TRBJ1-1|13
ASSVEETQTFEAF
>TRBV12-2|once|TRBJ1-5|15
ASRFRQLPYSNQPQH
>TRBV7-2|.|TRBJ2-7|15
ASSSPTIAVISYEQY
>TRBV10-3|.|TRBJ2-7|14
AISEDWTSGVNEQY
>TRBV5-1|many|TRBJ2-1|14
ASSSLGSGSSGEQF
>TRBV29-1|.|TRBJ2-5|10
SVESRLETQY
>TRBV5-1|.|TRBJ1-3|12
ASSLFEAGNTIY
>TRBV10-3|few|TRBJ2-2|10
ATRENTGELF
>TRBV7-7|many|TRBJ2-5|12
ASSSGTGKETQY
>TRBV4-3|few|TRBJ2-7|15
ASSHLTSGRARYEQY
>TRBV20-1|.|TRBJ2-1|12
SARSQGAYNEQF
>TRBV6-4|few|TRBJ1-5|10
ASPRRGLTQH
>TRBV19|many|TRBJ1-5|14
ASSITGQRGNQPQH
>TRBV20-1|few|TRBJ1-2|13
SARGGQGATYGYT
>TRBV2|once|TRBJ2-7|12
ASRRDTTTYEQY
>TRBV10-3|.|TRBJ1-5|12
AISPGQHNQPQH
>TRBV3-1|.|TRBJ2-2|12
ASRGAPNTGELF
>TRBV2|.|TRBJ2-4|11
ASSVGQKNIQY
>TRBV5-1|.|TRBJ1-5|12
ASSLGGAHQPQH
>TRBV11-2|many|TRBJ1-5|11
ASSQATGGPQH
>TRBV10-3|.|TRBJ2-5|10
AIQGFEETQY
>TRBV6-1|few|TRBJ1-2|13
ASSTPGPPNYGYT
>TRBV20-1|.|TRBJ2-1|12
SARTSALNNEQF